The next 20 T cell receptor beta chains were all read from a single sample in a study of blood T cells in healthy people across ages. Next came a second PCR, run for about 6 to 12 cycles, which used a sample-barcoded 5' primer along with a J-beta primer mix. TCRdb analysed the 5' RACE reads with MiXCR anew, one entry per CDR3 protein. Of more than 900,000 distinct CDR3 sequences in the sample, 25% were seen once. This sample also appeared in a second study, on T cells of mothers and their children.

Sequencing was carried out using blood. The receptor set was obtained from a girl aged 2-10 years in good health.

The CDR3 DNA sequence: TGCAGTGCTAGAGATCGAAAAGCGGGAGGGCCAAACAATGAGCAGTTCTTC. Protein product: CSARDRKAGGPNNEQFF. This sequence joins TRBV20-1 and TRBJ2-1; 10 bases align to TRBD2. Trimming at V came to 0 bases and at J to 5 bases, leaving 10 bases not matched to a gene. CDR1 is DFQATT and CDR2 is SNEGSKA in the germline V gene (reference sequence). This CDR3 spans 17 amino acids.

This chain joins TRBV13 and TRBJ1-1; D remains unclear. The CDR3 runs 15 residues. CDR1 is PRHDT and CDR2 is FYEKMQ in the germline V gene (reference sequence). V gave up 5 bases and J gave up 5 bases, with 18 bases separating them. The CDR3 region is CASSGHLAPETEAFF. CDR3 bases: TGTGCCAGCAGCGGCCACCTCGCCCCGGAAACTGAAGCTTTCTTT.

V gene TRBV14 combines with J gene TRBJ2-7, with 10 bases fitting TRBD1. This CDR3 is 12 amino acids long. J lost 5 bases, V lost 11 bases, and 6 bases had no gene match. Germline-derived CDR1 and CDR2 are SGHDN and FVKESK. The CDR3: CAGGQGNHEQYF. DNA of the CDR3: TGTGCCGGGGGACAGGGGAACCACGAGCAGTACTTC.

The V call is TRBV12-3 or TRBV12-4, the J call TRBJ2-1; 9 bases match TRBD1. The CDR3 covers 12 residues. V shed 4 bases and J 16 bases; nucleotides not matched to a gene: 8. DNA of the CDR3: TGTGCCAGCAGTTCCCAGGGGGACAGGGCCTTCTTC. Protein: CASSSQGDRAFF.

V gene TRBV28 combines with J gene TRBJ1-1; 8 nucleotides match TRBD1. This CDR3 spans 14 amino acids. The J segment lost 1 base and the V segment lost 8 bases, leaving 6 bases of the junction unmatched. From germline, CDR1 is MDHEN and CDR2 SYDVKM. The CDR3 DNA reads as TGTGCCAGCCCCAGGGGGCTATGGAACACTGAAGCTTTCTTT. Translated, it gives CASPRGLWNTEAFF.

The chain is built from TRBV6-5 and TRBJ1-3; D possibly corresponds to TRBD1 (6 bases). CDR3 length equals 15 residues. V lost 6 bases and J lost 2, with 14 bases in between. Germline CDR1 reads MNHEY; CDR2 reads SVGAGI. The CDR3 sequence: CASSLEGVTGNTIYF. The CDR3, as DNA: TGTGCCAGCAGCCTAGAGGGGGTGACTGGAAACACCATATATTTT.

This clonotype was seen ten or more times. CDR3: CASSLTGNSPLHF. The CDR3 DNA sequence: TGTGCCAGCAGCTTAACTGGCAATTCACCCCTCCACTTT. V usage is TRBV7-3 and J usage is TRBJ1-6; unclear D gene. V lost 0 bases, J lost 7 bases, and 4 bases lay in between. From germline, CDR1 is SGHTA and CDR2 FQGTGA. This CDR3 has 13 residues.

This clonotype came up a few times. The CDR3 DNA is TGTGCCAGCACTGGGGGGCTAGCGGGAACGAATGAGCAGTTCTTC. Encoded protein: CASTGGLAGTNEQFF. The rearrangement uses TRBV12-3 or TRBV12-4 and TRBJ2-1; the match to TRBD2 covers 9 bases. The CDR3 covers 15 residues. V lost 7 bases to trimming and J lost 7 bases; unmatched junction nucleotides: 11.

The CDR3 is CASSFVGTGRETQYF. CDR3 sequence (DNA): TGCGCCAGCAGCTTCGTAGGGACTGGGCGAGAGACCCAGTACTTC. The chain joins TRBV5-1 to TRBJ2-5; D is possibly TRBD2 (6 bases). The V gene's germline CDR1 is SGHRS and CDR2 YFSETQ. This CDR3 comprises 15 residues. V was pared by 2 bases and J by 4 bases, with 15 bases between. Full variable domain (remainder filled in from reference TRBV5-1 and TRBJ2-5): KAGVTQTPRYLIKTRGQQVTLSCSPISGHRSVSWYQQTPGQGLQFLFEYFSETQRNKGNFPGRFSGRQFSNSRSEMNVSTLELGDSALYLCASSFVGTGRETQYFGPGTRLLVL.

This clonotype was counted between two and nine times. The V and J genes are TRBV7-8 and TRBJ1-4; D not resolved. The length of the CDR3 is 17 residues. Germline-derived CDR1 and CDR2 are SGHVS and FQNEAQ. The V gene lost 2 bases and the J gene lost 0 bases, with 13 bases spanning the gap. The CDR3 spells CASSLRPPTSTNEKLFF. The CDR3 coding sequence is TGTGCCAGCAGCTTACGCCCCCCAACTTCAACTAATGAAAAACTGTTTTTT.

This clonotype was recorded at least ten times. The chain uses TRBV5-1 and TRBJ2-1; D gene ambiguous. TRBJ2-5 explains the end of the DNA better; the J call may be wrong. This CDR3 is built from 12 residues. CDR1 SGHRS and CDR2 YFSETQ come from the germline V gene. CDR3 sequence reads: CASSLELGTQYF. For the CDR3, the DNA is TGCGCCAGCAGCCTGGAACTGGGGACCCAGTACTTC.

The CDR3 sequence is CASSLAPTNLDEKLFF. In nucleotides, the CDR3 is TGCGCCAGCAGCTTGGCACCGACTAACCTTGATGAAAAACTGTTTTTT. The chain combines TRBV5-1 with TRBJ1-4; D remains ambiguous. V lost 0 bases and J 6 bases, leaving 15 bases between the germline ends. This CDR3 comprises 16 residues. Germline V gene sequence: CDR1 SGHRS, CDR2 YFSETQ.

This clonotype was counted ten times or more. This chain joins TRBV20-1 and TRBJ2-5, with 8 bases identical to TRBD2. Germline CDR1 is DFQATT and CDR2 is SNEGSKA (reference sequence). The CDR3 consists of 15 residues. The V gene end was trimmed by 1 base and the J gene end by 0 bases; junction bases not matched to a gene: 4. The CDR3 region is CSARGSGGDQETQYF. The CDR3 DNA reads TGCAGTGCTAGAGGGAGCGGGGGAGACCAAGAGACCCAGTACTTC.

This chain connects TRBV29-1 to TRBJ2-1; D ambiguous. V lost 5 bases to trimming and J lost 6 bases, with 11 bases between them. This CDR3 has 12 amino acids. CDR1 is SQVTM and CDR2 is ANQGSEA in the germline V gene. This CDR3 reads CSVPSSLNEQFF. CDR3 DNA: TGCAGCGTTCCAAGTAGTCTCAATGAGCAGTTCTTC.

This clonotype was detected a few times. V usage is TRBV7-8 and J usage is TRBJ1-5; TRBD1 is a possible D gene (6 bases). The V gene's germline CDR1 is SGHVS and CDR2 FQNEAQ. The CDR3 consists of 14 residues. Deletions cut 4 bases from V and 7 bases from J, with 14 bases between. In DNA form, the CDR3 reads TGTGCCAGCAGCTGGGGAGGGGGAAGGCAGCCCCAGCATTTT. Amino acid sequence: CASSWGGGRQPQHF.

Of note for this clonotype: Relative to the germline gene, one junction end is altered; a read error may explain this. The gene calls are TRBV20-1 and TRBJ2-1; 8 bases fit TRBD2. Germline V gene sequence: CDR1 DFQATT, CDR2 SNEGSKA (reference sequence). CDR3 length: 13 residues. CDR3 DNA: TGCAGTACTAGCGGTAGTGGTTACAATGAGCAGTTCTTC. It specifies CSTSGSGYNEQFF.

This clonotype was recorded a few times. J is TRBJ2-5 and V is TRBV5-6; D perhaps matches TRBD1 (6 bases). The CDR3 extends over 15 amino acids. Per the germline V gene, CDR1 is SGHDT and CDR2 is YYEEEE. The V gene lost 4 bases and the J gene lost 1 base, with 14 bases spanning the gap. The DNA for the CDR3 is TGTGCCAGCAGCGAGGGGGTTAGCCTCCAAGAGACCCAGTACTTC. It encodes CASSEGVSLQETQYF.

This clonotype was seen a handful of times. V and J are TRBV12-3 or TRBV12-4 and TRBJ1-2; possible D gene TRBD1, 5 bases. The CDR3 runs to 13 residues. V shed 6 bases and J shed 6 bases, with 14 bases lying between them. The CDR3 region is CASSFRGVNGYTF. As DNA, the CDR3 is TGTGCCAGCAGCTTCAGAGGGGTAAATGGCTACACCTTC.

The V gene is TRBV7-9, the J gene TRBJ2-5; D could derive from TRBD1 or TRBD2 (6 bases each). The J call could be wrong; TRBJ2-7 is a better fit for the DNA end. This CDR3 comprises 15 residues. Germline CDR1 and CDR2: SEHNR and FQNEAQ (reference sequence). DNA of the CDR3: TGTGCCAGCAGCAAAGCCCAGGGGAGGATCTACGAGCAGTACTTC. Translating gives CASSKAQGRIYEQYF.

The chain carries TRBV7-2 and TRBJ2-5; 8 nucleotides align to TRBD2. The DNA end is more similar to TRBJ2-7, so the J call may be wrong. The CDR3 length is 15 residues. The germline V gene has CDR1 SGHTA and CDR2 FQGNSA. The CDR3 DNA reads TGTGCCAGCAGCGAAGGGCTTAGCGGGGTCTACGAGCAGTACTTC. Protein sequence: CASSEGLSGVYEQYF.